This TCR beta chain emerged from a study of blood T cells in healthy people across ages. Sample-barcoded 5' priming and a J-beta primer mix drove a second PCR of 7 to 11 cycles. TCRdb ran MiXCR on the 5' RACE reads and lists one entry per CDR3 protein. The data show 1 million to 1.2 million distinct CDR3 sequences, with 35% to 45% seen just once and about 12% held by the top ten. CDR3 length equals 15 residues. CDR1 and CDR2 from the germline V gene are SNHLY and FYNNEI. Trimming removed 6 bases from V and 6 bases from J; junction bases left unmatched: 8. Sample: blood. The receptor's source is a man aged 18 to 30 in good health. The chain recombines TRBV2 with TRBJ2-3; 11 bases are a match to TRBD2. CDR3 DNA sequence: TGTGCCAGCAGCGGGACTAGCGGTCGTAGGGATACGCAGTATTTT. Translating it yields CASSGTSGRRDTQYF.